One sample yielded the 3 T cell receptor beta chains listed below, sequenced in a study of control samples from healthy donors and cancer patients. TCRdb's copy holds only in-frame clones and misses some; the assay was immunoSEQ multiplex PCR. There are 35,000 to 55,000 clones in the sample; over 65% occur only once, and roughly 18% lies in the top ten. The sequencing sample was made of formalin-fixed, paraffin-embedded tissue. The receptor source for this set is a male donor with melanoma.

This clone is a singleton in its sample. The J gene is TRBJ2-1, the V gene TRBV29-1; D remains unclear. Germline lookup yields CDR1 SQVTM and CDR2 ANQGSEA. This CDR3 spans 9 amino acids. V shed 4 bases and J shed 10 bases, with 5 bases lying between them. The CDR3 nucleotides read TGCAGCGTTGGCTGGGAGCAGTTCTTC. It translates to CSVGWEQFF.

The rearrangement uses TRBV7-3 and TRBJ1-2; 12 bases map to TRBD1. The CDR3 has 17 amino acids. The trim removed 5 bases at V and 1 base at J, leaving 8 bases unmatched. Looked up from germline, CDR1 is SGHTA and CDR2 is FQGTGA. The CDR3 reads CASSGGTGGDGNYGYTF. For the CDR3, the DNA is TGTGCCAGCAGCGGCGGGACAGGGGGCGACGGTAACTATGGCTACACCTTC.

This clone is judged medium-sized (0.01 to 0.1%). This sequence joins TRBV9 and TRBJ2-1; a possible D gene is TRBD2 (5 bases). The CDR3 is 14 residues long. The ends were cut back, 2 bases at V and 5 bases at J, with 11 bases in the middle. Germline V CDR1 and CDR2: SGDLS, YYNGEE. The CDR3 protein is CASSVTSSHNEQFF. CDR3 DNA sequence: TGTGCCAGCAGCGTCACATCTAGCCACAATGAGCAGTTCTTC.